This T cell receptor beta chain comes out of a study of tumor-infiltrating lymphocytes in oesophageal squamous cell carcinoma. Germline values: CDR1 SGHVS, CDR2 FNYEAQ. Both ends counted, the CDR3 spans 16 residues. TCRdb recomputed calls from the PCR reads with MiXCR, one row per CDR3 protein. This sample has more than 10,000 distinct CDR3 sequences, with around 50% found just once. Remarks on this clonotype: The conserved closing phenylalanine or tryptophan is absent in this CDR3, likely reflecting a read error. The DNA is left out, because the CDR3 cannot be placed on it with certainty; the CDR3 is given as TCRdb lists it.

The chain couples TRBV7-6 to TRBJ1-1. Specimen: normal esophageal tissue next to the tumor. The sequence was collected from a male donor with esophageal squamous cell carcinoma. The CDR3 loop reads CASSSRLAGNEQFFGQ.